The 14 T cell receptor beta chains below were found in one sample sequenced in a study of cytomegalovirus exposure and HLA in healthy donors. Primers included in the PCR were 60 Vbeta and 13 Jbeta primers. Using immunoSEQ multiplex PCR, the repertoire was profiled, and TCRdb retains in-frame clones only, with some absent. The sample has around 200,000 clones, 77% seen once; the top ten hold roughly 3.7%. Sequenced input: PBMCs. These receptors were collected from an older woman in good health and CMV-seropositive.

CDR3 sequence: CASTDSSGSWAGELFF. In nucleotides, the CDR3 is TGTGCCAGCACCGACAGTAGCGGGAGCTGGGCCGGGGAGCTGTTTTTT. V usage is TRBV28 and J usage is TRBJ2-2, with 9 bases aligning to TRBD2. CDR3 length equals 16 residues. V was pared by 7 bases and J by 6 bases, with 12 bases of the junction left unmatched. Looked up from germline, CDR1 is MDHEN and CDR2 is SYDVKM.

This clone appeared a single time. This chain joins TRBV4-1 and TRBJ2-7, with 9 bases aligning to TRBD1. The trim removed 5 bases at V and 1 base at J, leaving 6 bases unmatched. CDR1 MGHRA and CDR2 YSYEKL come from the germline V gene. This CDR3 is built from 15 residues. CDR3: CASSNRGQGSYEQYF. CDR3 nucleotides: TGCGCCAGCAGCAATAGGGGACAGGGATCCTACGAGCAGTACTTC.

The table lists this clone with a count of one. The CDR3 DNA is TGTGCCAGCTCCCAGGACAGGGGGGACACCGGGGAGCTGTTTTTT. Its protein is CASSQDRGDTGELFF. J is TRBJ2-2 and V is TRBV18; 10 bases are shared with TRBD1. The CDR3 is 15 residues long. Germline V lookup: CDR1 KGHSH, CDR2 LQKENI. V was pared by 6 bases and J by 3 bases, with 4 bases of the junction left unmatched.

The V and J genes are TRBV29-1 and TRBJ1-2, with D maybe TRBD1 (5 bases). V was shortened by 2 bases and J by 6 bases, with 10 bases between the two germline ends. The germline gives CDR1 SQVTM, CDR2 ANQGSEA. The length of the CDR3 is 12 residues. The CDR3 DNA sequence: TGCAGCGTTGAACGCAGGGAGGATGGCTACACCTTC. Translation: CSVERREDGYTF. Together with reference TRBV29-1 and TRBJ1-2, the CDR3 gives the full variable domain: SAVISQKPSRDICQRGTSLTIQCQVDSQVTMMFWYRQQPGQSLTLIATANQGSEATYESGFVIDKFPISRPNLTFSTLTVSNMSPEDSSIYLCSVERREDGYTFGSGTRLTVV.

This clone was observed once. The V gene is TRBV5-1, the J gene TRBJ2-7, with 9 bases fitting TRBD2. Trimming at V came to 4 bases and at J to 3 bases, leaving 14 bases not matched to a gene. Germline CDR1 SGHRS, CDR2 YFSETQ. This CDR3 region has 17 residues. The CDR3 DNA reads TGCGCCAGCAGCCCGTCAGGGACTAGCCAAGGGCACTACGAGCAGTACTTC. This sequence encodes CASSPSGTSQGHYEQYF.

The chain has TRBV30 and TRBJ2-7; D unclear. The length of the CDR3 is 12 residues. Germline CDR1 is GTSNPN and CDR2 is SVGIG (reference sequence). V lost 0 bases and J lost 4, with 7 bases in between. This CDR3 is CAWSVSVYEQYF. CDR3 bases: TGTGCCTGGAGTGTGAGCGTATACGAGCAGTACTTC.

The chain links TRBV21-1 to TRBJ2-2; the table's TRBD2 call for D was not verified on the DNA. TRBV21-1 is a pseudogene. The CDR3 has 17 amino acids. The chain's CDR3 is CASSKGRLAGNTGELFF. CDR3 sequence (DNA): TGTGCCAGCAGCAAAGGCCGTCTAGCGGGCAACACCGGGGAGCTGTTTTTT.

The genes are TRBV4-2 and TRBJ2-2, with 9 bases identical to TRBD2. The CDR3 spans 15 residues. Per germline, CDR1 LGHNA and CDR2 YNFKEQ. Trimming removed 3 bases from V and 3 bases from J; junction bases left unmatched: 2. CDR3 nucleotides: TGTGCCAGCAGCCAGGGACTAGCCGACACCGGGGAGCTGTTTTTT. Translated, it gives CASSQGLADTGELFF.

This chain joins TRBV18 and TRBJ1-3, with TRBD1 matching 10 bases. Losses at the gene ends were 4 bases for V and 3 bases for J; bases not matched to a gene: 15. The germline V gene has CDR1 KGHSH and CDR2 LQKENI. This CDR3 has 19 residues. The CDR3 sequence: CASSLLPPGQGRRGNTIYF. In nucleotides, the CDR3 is TGTGCCAGCTCACTTCTTCCCCCGGGACAGGGGAGACGTGGAAACACCATATATTTT.

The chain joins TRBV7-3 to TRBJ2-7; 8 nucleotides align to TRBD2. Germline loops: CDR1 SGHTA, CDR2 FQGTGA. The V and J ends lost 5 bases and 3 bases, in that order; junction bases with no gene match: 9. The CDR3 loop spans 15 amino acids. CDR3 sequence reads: CASSPASGSIYEQYF. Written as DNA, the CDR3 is TGTGCCAGCAGCCCGGCCAGCGGGAGTATCTACGAGCAGTACTTC.

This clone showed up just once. The CDR3 coding sequence is TGTGCCAGCTCACCGACAGGGGGCATAGAGGCCAAAAACATTCAGTACTTC. It encodes CASSPTGGIEAKNIQYF. The chain carries TRBV18 and TRBJ2-4; TRBD1 matches 10 bases. The J segment lost 1 base and the V segment lost 3 bases, leaving 6 bases of the junction unmatched. The V gene's germline CDR1 is KGHSH and CDR2 LQKENI. The CDR3 totals 17 residues.

The CDR3 sequence: CASDGRRQGNTEAFF. The CDR3 DNA reads as TGTGCCAGCGATGGTCGTCGCCAGGGGAACACTGAAGCTTTCTTT. V usage is TRBV27 and J usage is TRBJ1-1; tentatively, D is TRBD1 (5 bases). Deletions cut 8 bases from V and 1 base from J, with 17 bases between. CDR1 and CDR2 (germline): MNHEY, SMNVEV (reference sequence). This CDR3 contains 15 residues.

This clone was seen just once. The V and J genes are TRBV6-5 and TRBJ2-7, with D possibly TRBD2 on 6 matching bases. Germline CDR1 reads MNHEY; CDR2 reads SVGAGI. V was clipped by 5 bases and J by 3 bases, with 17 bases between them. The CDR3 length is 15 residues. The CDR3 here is CASSMSVLGGYEQYF. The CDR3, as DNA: TGTGCCAGCAGTATGTCGGTTCTGGGAGGCTACGAGCAGTACTTC.

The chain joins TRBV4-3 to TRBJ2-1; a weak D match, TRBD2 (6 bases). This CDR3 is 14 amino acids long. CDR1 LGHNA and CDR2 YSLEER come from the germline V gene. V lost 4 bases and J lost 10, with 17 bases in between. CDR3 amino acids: CASSPRARGEEQFF. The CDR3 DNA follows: TGCGCCAGCAGCCCCCGGGCCCGCGGGGAAGAGCAGTTCTTC.